This record concerns one TCR beta chain sequence. This entry is derived from a study of blood T cell repertoires in COVID-19. The overall study: From the United States, Italy and Spain came samples of acute and convalescent COVID-19. T cells, B-cell-depleted T cells, or PBMCs supplied cDNA or gDNA.

Some clones are missing from TCRdb's copy, which holds only in-frame ones; the method was immunoSEQ multiplex PCR. The sample records over 85,000 clones, more than 90% being singletons. The CDR3 runs 14 residues. Trimming took 3 bases from V and 4 from J, leaving 12 bases between them. Germline V lookup: CDR1 MNHEY, CDR2 SVGAGI. The chain has TRBV6-5 and TRBJ1-2; a weak D match, TRBD1 (6 bases). The sample taken for sequencing was peripheral blood. This clonotype was sampled from a man between 18 and 35 years old with acute or convalescent COVID-19. This CDR3 is CASSYTSGAYGYTF. CDR3 in DNA: TGTGCCAGCAGTTATACATCAGGGGCCTATGGCTACACCTTC.